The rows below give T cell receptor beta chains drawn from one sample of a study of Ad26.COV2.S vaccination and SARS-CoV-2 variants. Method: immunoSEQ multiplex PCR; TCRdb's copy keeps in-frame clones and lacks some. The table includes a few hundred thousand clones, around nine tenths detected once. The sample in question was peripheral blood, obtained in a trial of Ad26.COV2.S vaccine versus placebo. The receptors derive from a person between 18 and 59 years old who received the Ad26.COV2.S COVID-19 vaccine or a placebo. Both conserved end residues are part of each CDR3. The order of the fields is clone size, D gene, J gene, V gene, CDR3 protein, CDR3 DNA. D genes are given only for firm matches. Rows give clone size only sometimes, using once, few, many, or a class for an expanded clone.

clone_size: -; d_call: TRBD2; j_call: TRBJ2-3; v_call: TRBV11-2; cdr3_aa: CASSFLAGVITDTQYF; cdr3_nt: TGTGCCAGCAGCTTTCTAGCGGGGGTTATCACAGATACGCAGTATTTT
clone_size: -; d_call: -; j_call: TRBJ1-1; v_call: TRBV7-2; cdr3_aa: CASSSGGLGEAFF; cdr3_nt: TGTGCCAGCAGCTCGGGAGGGCTGGGTGAAGCTTTCTTT
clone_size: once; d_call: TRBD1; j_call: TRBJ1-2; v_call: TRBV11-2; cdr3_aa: CASSDTRGDRGLYGYTF; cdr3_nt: TGTGCCAGCAGCGACACGCGCGGGGACAGGGGACTTTATGGCTACACCTTC
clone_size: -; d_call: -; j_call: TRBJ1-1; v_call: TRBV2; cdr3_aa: CASSQVGTEAFF; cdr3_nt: TGTGCCAGCAGTCAAGTGGGAACTGAAGCTTTCTTT
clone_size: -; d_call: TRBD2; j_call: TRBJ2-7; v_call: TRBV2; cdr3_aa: CATQRGYYEQYF; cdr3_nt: TGTGCCACCCAGCGGGGCTACTACGAGCAGTACTTC
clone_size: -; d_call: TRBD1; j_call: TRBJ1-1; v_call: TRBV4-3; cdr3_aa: CASSQALMGKGQRNTEAFF; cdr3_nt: TGCGCCAGCAGCCAAGCGTTGATGGGTAAGGGACAGAGGAACACTGAAGCTTTCTTT
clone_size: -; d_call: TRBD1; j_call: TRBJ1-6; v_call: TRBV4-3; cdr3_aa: CASSQGDRDNSPLHF; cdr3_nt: TGCGCCAGCAGCCAAGGCGACAGGGATAATTCACCCCTCCACTTT
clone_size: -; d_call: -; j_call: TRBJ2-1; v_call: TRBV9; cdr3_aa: CASSVGVRKGSYNEQFF; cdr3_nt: TGTGCCAGCAGCGTAGGGGTGAGGAAGGGCTCCTACAATGAGCAGTTCTTC
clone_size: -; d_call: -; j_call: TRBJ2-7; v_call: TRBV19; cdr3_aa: CASSTGAGSSYEQYF; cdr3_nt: TGTGCCAGTAGTACCGGGGCCGGAAGCTCCTACGAGCAGTACTTC
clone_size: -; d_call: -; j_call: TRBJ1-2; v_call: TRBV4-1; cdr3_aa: CASSQDLGTMHGYTF; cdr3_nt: TGCGCCAGCAGCCAAGATCTCGGGACAATGCATGGCTACACCTTC
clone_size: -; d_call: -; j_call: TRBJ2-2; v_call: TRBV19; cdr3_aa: CASSIALNTGELFF; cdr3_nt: TGTGCCAGTAGTATAGCCCTGAACACCGGGGAGCTGTTTTTT
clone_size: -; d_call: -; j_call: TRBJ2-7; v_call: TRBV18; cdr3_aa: CASSPPVSYEQYF; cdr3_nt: TGTGCCAGCTCACCACCGGTTAGTTACGAGCAGTACTTC
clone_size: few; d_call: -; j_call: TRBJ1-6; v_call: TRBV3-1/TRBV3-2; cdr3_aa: CASSHGSGDSPLHF; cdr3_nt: TGTGCCAGCAGCCATGGTTCAGGGGATTCACCCCTCCACTTT
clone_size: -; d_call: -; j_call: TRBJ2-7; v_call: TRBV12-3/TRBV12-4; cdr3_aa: CASRKRGVYEQYF; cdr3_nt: TGTGCCAGCCGTAAACGAGGGGTTTACGAGCAGTACTTC
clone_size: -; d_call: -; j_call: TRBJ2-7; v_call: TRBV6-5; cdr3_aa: CASSYLTGSEQYF; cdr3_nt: TGTGCCAGCAGCTACCTGACAGGTAGCGAGCAGTACTTC
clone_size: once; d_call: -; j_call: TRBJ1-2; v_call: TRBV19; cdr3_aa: CASSTPPEENYGYTF; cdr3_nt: TGTGCCAGTAGTACGCCGCCGGAGGAAAACTATGGCTACACCTTC
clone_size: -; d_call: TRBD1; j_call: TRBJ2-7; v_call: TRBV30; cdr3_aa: CAWGTGGHYEQYF; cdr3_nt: TGTGCCTGGGGGACAGGGGGCCACTACGAGCAGTACTTC
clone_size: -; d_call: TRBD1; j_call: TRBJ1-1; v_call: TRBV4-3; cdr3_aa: CASSKTDRVNTEAFF; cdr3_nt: TGCGCCAGCAGCAAAACCGACAGGGTGAACACTGAAGCTTTCTTT
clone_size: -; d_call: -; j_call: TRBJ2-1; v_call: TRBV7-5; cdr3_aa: CARITCTRVYNEQFF; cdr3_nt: TGTGCCAGAATCACCTGCACCAGGGTTTACAATGAGCAGTTCTTC
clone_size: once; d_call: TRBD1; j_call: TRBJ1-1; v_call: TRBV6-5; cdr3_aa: CASSRGDSIEAFF; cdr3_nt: TGTGCCAGCAGCCGAGGGGACAGTATTGAAGCTTTCTTT
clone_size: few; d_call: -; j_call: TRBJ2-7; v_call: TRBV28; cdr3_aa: CASTPSDGFSYEQYF; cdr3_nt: TGTGCCAGCACACCCTCCGACGGTTTCTCCTACGAGCAGTACTTC
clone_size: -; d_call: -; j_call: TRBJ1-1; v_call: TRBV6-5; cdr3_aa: CASSGSGPLNTEAFF; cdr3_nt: TGTGCAAGCTCGGGCAGTGGGCCCCTGAACACTGAAGCTTTCTTT
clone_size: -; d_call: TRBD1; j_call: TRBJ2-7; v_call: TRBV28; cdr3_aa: CASSGVQGFYEQYF; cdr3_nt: TGTGCCAGCAGTGGAGTACAGGGGTTCTACGAGCAGTACTTC
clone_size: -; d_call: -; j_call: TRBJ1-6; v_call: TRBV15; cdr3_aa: CATTGSSYNSPLHF; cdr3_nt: TGTGCCACCACTGGGAGCTCCTATAATTCACCCCTCCACTTT
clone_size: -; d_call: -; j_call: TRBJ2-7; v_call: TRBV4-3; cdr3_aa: CASSQDRHKHYEQYF; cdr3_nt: TGCGCCAGCAGCCAAGATAGACACAAACACTACGAGCAGTACTTC
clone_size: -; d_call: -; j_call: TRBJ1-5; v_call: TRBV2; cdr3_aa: CASSWQGGQPQHF; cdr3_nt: TGTGCCAGCTCATGGCAGGGAGGGCAGCCCCAGCATTTT
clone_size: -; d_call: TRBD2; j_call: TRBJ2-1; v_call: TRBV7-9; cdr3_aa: CASSFGLAEYNEQFF; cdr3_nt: TGTGCCAGCAGCTTTGGACTAGCGGAGTACAATGAGCAGTTCTTC
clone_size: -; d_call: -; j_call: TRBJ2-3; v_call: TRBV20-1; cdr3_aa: CSAPVTDTQYF; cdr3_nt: TGCAGTGCTCCAGTCACAGATACGCAGTATTTT
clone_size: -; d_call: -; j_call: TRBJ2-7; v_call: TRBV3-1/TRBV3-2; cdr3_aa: CASSQGKGAYEQYF; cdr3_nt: TGTGCCAGCAGCCAGGGAAAGGGGGCCTACGAGCAGTACTTC
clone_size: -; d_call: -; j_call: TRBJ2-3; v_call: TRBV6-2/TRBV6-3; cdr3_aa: CASSYSGLDTQYF; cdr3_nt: TGTGCCAGCAGTTACTCGGGACTGGATACGCAGTATTTT
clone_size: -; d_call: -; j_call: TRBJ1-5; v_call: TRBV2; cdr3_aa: CASRAYLSNQPQHF; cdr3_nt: TGTGCCAGCAGAGCATACCTAAGCAATCAGCCCCAGCATTTT
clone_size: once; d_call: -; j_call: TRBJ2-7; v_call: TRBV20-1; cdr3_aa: CSVQEGYEQYF; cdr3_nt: TGCAGTGTGCAAGAGGGTTACGAGCAGTACTTC
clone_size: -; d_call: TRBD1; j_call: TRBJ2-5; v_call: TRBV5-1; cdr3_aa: CASSLAIMAGGQETQYF; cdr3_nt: TGCGCCAGCAGCTTGGCCATCATGGCAGGGGGCCAAGAGACCCAGTACTTC
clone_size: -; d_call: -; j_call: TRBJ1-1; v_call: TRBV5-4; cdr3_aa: CASSPLPGGHTEAFF; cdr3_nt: TGTGCCAGCAGCCCCTTACCCGGTGGACACACTGAAGCTTTCTTT